This T cell receptor (beta chain) stems from a study of T cell responses to AZD1222 COVID-19 vaccine. Overall study results and limits: Regions 160-218 and 743-854 held dominance among vaccine-associated CD4 TCRs, which spanned spike. Repertoires in all cases were sampled only once the peak T cell response had passed.

For this clone: The antigen is not known.

CDR3 size: 15 residues. Germline V gives CDR1 MNHEY, CDR2 SVGAGI. V shed 6 bases, J shed 5 bases, and the junction held 7 bases outside the gene matches. Profiling relied on immunoSEQ multiplex PCR, and the TCRdb table lists in-frame clones only, not all of them. This sample has 120,000 to 150,000 clones, with roughly 87% found just once. This TCR derives from an adult in good health. Material: peripheral blood, obtained on day 0 of AZD1222 vaccination. The V and J genes are TRBV6-5 and TRBJ2-2; TRBD2 matches at 9 bases. CDR3 amino acids: CASSLSGRGTGELFF. The CDR3 DNA sequence: TGTGCCAGCAGCCTTAGCGGGAGAGGGACCGGGGAGCTGTTTTTT.